This T cell receptor beta chain was obtained from a study of blood T cell repertoires in COVID-19. The germline V gene encodes CDR1 LGHNA and CDR2 YSLEER. The CDR3 extends over 16 amino acids. V lost 0 bases to trimming and J lost 1 base, with 9 bases between them. As processed by the authors: Reference gene primer amplification gave nucleated cell count estimates. Generated by immunoSEQ multiplex PCR, the TCRdb table keeps only in-frame clones and is missing some. Clone size and the V and J calls come from that table; the DNA yielded D and trimming. The table includes roughly 200,000 clones, more than 75% detected once.

The specimen was peripheral blood. This sequence joins TRBV4-3 and TRBJ2-2; possible D gene TRBD1, 6 bases. The receptor was isolated from a woman older than 75 with acute or convalescent COVID-19. CDR3: CASSQEGTLNTGELFF. Here the CDR3 DNA reads TGCGCCAGCAGCCAAGAAGGGACACTGAACACCGGGGAGCTGTTTTTT.